A selection of T cell receptor beta chains follows, all from one sample in a study of control samples from healthy donors and cancer patients. The table came from immunoSEQ multiplex PCR; TCRdb's copy has only in-frame clones and leaves some out. In the table there are some 140,000 clones, about 85% of which are singletons. Sequencing input: blood. The receptor source for this set is a woman in her 30s in good health. The conserved cysteine and the conserved F or W are not part of the CDR3 here.

V	J	CDR3
TRBV11-2	TRBJ2-1	ASSPWGGAAGQF
TRBV7-2	TRBJ1-4	ASSKRQPATNEKLF
TRBV5-4	TRBJ1-6	ASSFGGFPGQRNSPLH
TRBV6-2/TRBV6-3	TRBJ2-7	ASSKSLTSGIAYEQY
TRBV14	TRBJ1-6	ASSQVTGSGSPLH
TRBV14	TRBJ2-1	ASSLGLAVYNEQF
TRBV30	TRBJ1-3	AGRDRGNTIY
TRBV30	TRBJ1-6	AWSVGARQGDSPLH
TRBV11-2	TRBJ2-7	ASSGDGQTVGEQY
TRBV6-2/TRBV6-3	TRBJ1-1	ASSSQYQTEAF
TRBV3-1/TRBV3-2	TRBJ2-1	ASSQLSPLAQSSYNEQF
TRBV19	TRBJ1-4	ASSIQGSGEKLF
TRBV27	TRBJ1-1	ASSLSRGPAEAF
TRBV20-1	TRBJ1-6	SASFAGTGHNSPLH
TRBV28	TRBJ1-5	ASSDGYSNQPQH
TRBV6-5	TRBJ2-1	ASSYEGGRANEQF
TRBV19	TRBJ2-2	ASRKVQGANTGELF
TRBV5-6	TRBJ1-5	ASSFSPGSNQPQH
TRBV28	TRBJ1-4	ASSFSSGGFEKLF
TRBV7-8	TRBJ2-3	ASSGRQARSDTQY
TRBV28	TRBJ2-7	ASSPQYRSYEQY
TRBV6-2/TRBV6-3	TRBJ2-2	ASSLTSGRRETGELF
TRBV28	TRBJ2-7	ASSGGASGRVNEQY
TRBV11-1	TRBJ2-7	ASSPAQGPYEQY
TRBV7-2	TRBJ2-2	ASSLVGTSGSRGELF
TRBV6-5	TRBJ2-1	ASSRRRDRGYEQF
TRBV11-2	TRBJ1-1	ASSLAGTDTEAF
TRBV7-2	TRBJ1-5	ASSLQNQPQH